A single sample is the source of the 24 T cell receptor beta chains below, sequenced in a study of T cell responses to AZD1222 COVID-19 vaccine. The repertoire was sequenced with immunoSEQ multiplex PCR; TCRdb's copy has only in-frame clones and lacks some. The profile shows 150,000 to 200,000 clones, 85% to 90% of them singletons. Sample: peripheral blood, taken on day 0 of MenACWY control vaccination. These receptors were taken from an adult in good health.

The rearrangement joins TRBV7-3 to TRBJ2-1, with D perhaps being TRBD1 or TRBD2 (5 bases each). Germline CDR1 is SGHTA and CDR2 is FQGTGA. Trimming removed 2 bases at V and 0 bases at J, with 11 bases between. The CDR3 is 16 amino acids. Written as DNA, the CDR3 is TGTGCCAGCAGCTTAGAGGGGCGAAACTCCTACAATGAGCAGTTCTTC. This gives the protein CASSLEGRNSYNEQFF.

The chain links TRBV7-2 to TRBJ2-5; the match to TRBD2 covers 8 bases. This CDR3 has 15 residues. CDR1 SGHTA and CDR2 FQGNSA come from the germline V gene. The V and J ends lost 8 bases and 1 base, in that order; junction bases with no gene match: 9. CDR3 loop: CASLQEAGGQETQYF. The CDR3 nucleotides are TGTGCCAGCCTACAGGAGGCGGGGGGCCAAGAGACCCAGTACTTC.

In regard to this clone: In the same sample, other DNA sequences code for this CDR3. The V gene is TRBV3-1 (or the pseudogene TRBV3-2), the J gene TRBJ2-5; D gene unclear. Trimming left V 1 base short and J 4 bases short, with 1 base between. The germline CDR1 and CDR2 sequences are LGHDT and YNNKEL (reference sequence). The CDR3 has 11 residues. The CDR3 bases are TGTGCCAGCAGCCAAGGAGAGACCCAGTACTTC. Translating it yields CASSQGETQYF.

This chain uses TRBV9 with TRBJ1-5; 7 bases fit TRBD1. Germline CDR1 SGDLS, CDR2 YYNGEE. CDR3 length equals 14 residues. V dropped 3 bases and J dropped 4; count of bases not matched to a gene: 4. The CDR3 coding sequence is TGTGCCAGCAGCGAGACAGGGACTAATCAGCCCCAGCATTTT. Its translation: CASSETGTNQPQHF.

This rearrangement joins TRBV4-3 to TRBJ1-6; 7 bases fit TRBD1. J was trimmed by 4 bases and V by 4 bases; bases with no gene match: 7. Germline values: CDR1 LGHNA, CDR2 YSLEER. The CDR3 runs 16 residues. The CDR3, as DNA: TGCGCCAGCAGCCCAGGGACAGTATCATATAATTCACCCCTCCACTTT. This gives the protein CASSPGTVSYNSPLHF.

The gene calls are TRBV6-5 and TRBJ1-5, with 8 bases that match TRBD1. Germline assignment: CDR1 MNHEY and CDR2 SVGAGI. The CDR3 is made up of 15 amino acids. V gave up 1 base and J gave up 4 bases; unmatched junction bases: 3. CDR3 residues: CASSYWGQANQPQHF. The CDR3 coding sequence is TGTGCCAGCAGTTACTGGGGACAGGCTAATCAGCCCCAGCATTTT.

The J gene is TRBJ1-5, the V gene TRBV6-4, with D tentatively TRBD1 (6 bases). Germline-derived CDR1 and CDR2 are MRHNA and SNTAGT. This CDR3 comprises 18 residues. Between the trimmed V and J ends, which lost 5 bases and 5 bases, there was a span of 25 bases. CDR3 sequence: CASSWTVTGGSAHQPQHF. The CDR3 bases are TGTGCCAGCAGTTGGACGGTGACAGGAGGAAGCGCACATCAGCCCCAGCATTTT.

The rearrangement joins TRBV19 to TRBJ1-5; possible D gene TRBD1, 6 bases. CDR1 is LNHDA and CDR2 is SQIVND in the germline V gene (reference sequence). CDR3 length: 15 residues. The V gene lost 10 bases and the J gene lost 2 bases, with 18 bases spanning the gap. CDR3 amino acids: CATSARRGGNQPQHF. CDR3 DNA sequence: TGTGCCACCTCGGCCCGCAGGGGAGGCAATCAGCCCCAGCATTTT.

This sequence joins TRBV4-1 and TRBJ2-3; 9 bases map to TRBD2. Per germline, CDR1 MGHRA and CDR2 YSYEKL. The CDR3 extends over 16 amino acids. Trimming removed 1 base from V and 6 bases from J; junction bases left unmatched: 8. The CDR3 DNA follows: TGCGCCAGCAGCCAAGGGGGCGGGGGGGCACTCGATACGCAGTATTTT. Residues: CASSQGGGGALDTQYF.

The rearrangement joins TRBV7-9 to TRBJ2-5; D uncertain. This CDR3 contains 14 residues. Germline assignment: CDR1 SEHNR and CDR2 FQNEAQ (reference sequence). Trimming stripped 0 bases from V and 1 base from J, with 6 bases between. CDR3 in DNA: TGTGCCAGCAGCTTAGCGTTGAGCCAAGAGACCCAGTACTTC. Protein product: CASSLALSQETQYF.

V is TRBV2 and J is TRBJ1-5; the D gene is possibly TRBD1 (6 bases). Per the germline V gene, CDR1 is SNHLY and CDR2 is FYNNEI. The CDR3 is 14 amino acids. The V and J ends lost 7 bases and 4 bases respectively, with 14 bases between them. The CDR3 bases are TGTGCCAGCAAGGGGGGTTTGTCAAATCAGCCCCAGCATTTT. Amino acid sequence: CASKGGLSNQPQHF. Drawing the rest from reference TRBV2 and TRBJ1-5, the complete variable domain is EPEVTQTPSHQVTQMGQEVILRCVPISNHLYFYWYRQILGQKVEFLVSFYNNEISEKSEIFDDQFSVERPDGSNFTLKIRSTKLEDSAMYFCASKGGLSNQPQHFGDGTRLSIL.

This clone was seen only once. V usage is TRBV10-3 and J usage is TRBJ1-1; TRBD1 might be the D (5 bases). Germline CDR1 reads ENHRY; CDR2 reads SYGVKD. This CDR3 region has 15 residues. V lost 0 bases and J lost 4, with 12 bases in between. This CDR3 reads CAISESVGVGTEAFF. The CDR3 nucleotides are TGTGCCATCAGTGAGTCGGTAGGGGTCGGCACTGAAGCTTTCTTT.

J is TRBJ1-2 and V is TRBV18; no clear D gene. Germline V gene sequence: CDR1 KGHSH, CDR2 LQKENI. The CDR3 covers 14 residues. Between the trimmed V and J ends, which lost 1 base and 5 bases, there was a span of 11 bases. CDR3 sequence reads: CASSPRELIYGYTF. The DNA of the CDR3 is TGTGCCAGCTCACCACGCGAGTTGATTTATGGCTACACCTTC.

The chain recombines TRBV19 with TRBJ2-7; the D gene is possibly TRBD1 (5 bases). This CDR3 region has 13 residues. Per germline, CDR1 LNHDA and CDR2 SQIVND (reference sequence). The ends were cut back, 10 bases at V and 1 base at J, with 14 bases in the middle. The CDR3 coding sequence is TGTGCCACATCAAGACAGCCGTCCTACGAGCAGTACTTC. Translated: CATSRQPSYEQYF.

The chain couples TRBV15 to TRBJ2-3; D is uncertain. Germline V gives CDR1 LNHNV, CDR2 YYDKDF (reference sequence). The CDR3 is 14 amino acids. The V gene lost 4 bases and the J gene lost 0 bases, with 8 bases spanning the gap. CDR3 coding DNA: TGTGCCACCAGCAAAGGCGGCAGCACAGATACGCAGTATTTT. Its protein product is CATSKGGSTDTQYF. Full variable domain (missing parts from reference TRBV15 and TRBJ2-3): DAMVIQNPRYQVTQFGKPVTLSCSQTLNHNVMYWYQQKSSQAPKLLFHYYDKDFNNEADTPDNFQSRRPNTSFCFLDIRSPGLGDTAMYLCATSKGGSTDTQYFGPGTRLTVL.

The rearrangement uses TRBV10-3 and TRBJ2-7, with D perhaps TRBD1 or TRBD2 (6 bases each). V lost 3 bases to trimming and J lost 5 bases, with 14 bases between them. CDR1 is ENHRY, CDR2 SYGVKD, per germline. CDR3 length equals 14 residues. As DNA, the CDR3 is TGTGCCATCAGTGATAAGGGGGGCAGGAACGAGCAGTACTTC. This codes for CAISDKGGRNEQYF.

DNA for the CDR3: TGTGCCAGCAGCGTCGGGGTGTGGACAGATACGCAGTATTTT. Its translation is CASSVGVWTDTQYF. The V gene is TRBV9, the J gene TRBJ2-3; tentatively, D is TRBD2 (5 bases). Trimming left V 2 bases short and J 3 bases short, with 10 bases between. This CDR3 has 14 amino acids. CDR1 and CDR2 (germline): SGDLS, YYNGEE.

The V and J genes are TRBV7-2 and TRBJ1-5; D is possibly TRBD1 (6 bases). Deletions cut 5 bases from V and 6 bases from J, with 17 bases between. Germline V gives CDR1 SGHTA, CDR2 FQGNSA. This CDR3 is built from 15 residues. CDR3 amino acids: CASSPGEIGGQPQHF. The CDR3 DNA reads TGTGCCAGCAGCCCAGGGGAAATAGGAGGTCAGCCCCAGCATTTT.

This clone was picked up one time. The rearrangement uses TRBV3-1 (or the pseudogene TRBV3-2) and TRBJ2-7; D is unresolved. CDR1 and CDR2 from the germline V gene are LGHDT and YNNKEL (reference sequence). The CDR3 has 16 residues. The V and J ends lost 3 bases and 7 bases respectively, with 22 bases between them. The DNA of the CDR3 is TGTGCCAGCAGCCAGTCCGTTGGGCGGTCTAAAGGGGAGCAGTACTTC. Translating gives CASSQSVGRSKGEQYF.

CDR3 in amino acids: CASSPGQSNTEAFF. CDR3 DNA: TGTGCCAGCAGCCCGGGACAATCTAACACTGAAGCTTTCTTT. V is TRBV11-3 and J is TRBJ1-1; D might be TRBD1 (6 bases). V was trimmed by 5 bases and J by 2 bases, leaving 12 bases between them. CDR1 is SGHNT and CDR2 is YENEEA in the germline V gene. CDR3 length: 14 amino acids.

The CDR3 DNA is TGTGCCAGCAGCCTTCGGACAGGGGGAGGGACCGGGGAGCTGTTTTTT. It encodes CASSLRTGGGTGELFF. V and J are TRBV9 and TRBJ2-2; TRBD1 agrees at 10 bases. The CDR3 totals 16 residues. Germline V gene lookup returns CDR1 SGDLS and CDR2 YYNGEE. The J segment lost 5 bases and the V segment lost 4 bases, leaving 8 bases of the junction unmatched. Looking up the rest from reference TRBV9 and TRBJ2-2 gives the full variable domain: DSGVTQTPKHLITATGQRVTLRCSPRSGDLSVYWYQQSLDQGLQFLIQYYNGEERAKGNILERFSAQQFPDLHSELNLSSLELGDSALYFCASSLRTGGGTGELFFGEGSRLTVL.

This chain joins TRBV9 and TRBJ2-1, with 8 bases aligning to TRBD1. With V trimmed by 4 bases and J by 5 bases, 8 bases remained unmatched. Germline CDR1 reads SGDLS; CDR2 reads YYNGEE. The CDR3 is 15 residues long. For the CDR3, the DNA is TGTGCCAGCAGCCACCGGGACAGGACACACAATGAGCAGTTCTTC. This encodes CASSHRDRTHNEQFF.

The gene calls are TRBV4-2 and TRBJ2-1; unclear D gene. Germline loops: CDR1 LGHNA, CDR2 YNFKEQ. The length of the CDR3 is 15 residues. With 0 bases removed from V and 9 bases from J, the gap between germline ends came to 15 bases. This chain's CDR3 is CASSQDGNVGSEQFF. CDR3 coding DNA: TGTGCCAGCAGCCAAGATGGTAACGTCGGTAGTGAGCAGTTCTTC.

This clone has a single count. The V call is TRBV30, the J call TRBJ2-7; D possibly corresponds to TRBD2 (5 bases). The CDR3 is 13 amino acids. Germline CDR1 GTSNPN, CDR2 SVGIG (reference sequence). V was trimmed by 2 bases and J by 5 bases, leaving 13 bases between them. CDR3 sequence: CAWSFGIGDEQYF. CDR3 DNA: TGTGCCTGGAGTTTCGGGATTGGGGACGAGCAGTACTTC.